These T cell receptor beta chains were read from a single sample in a study of identical twins. MiXCR, run by TCRdb on the 5' RACE reads, gives a single entry per CDR3 protein. The sample has just under 650,000 distinct CDR3 sequences; under 8.5% are singletons. This sample was shared with a second study, whose subject was yellow fever vaccine responses in identical twins.

Input material: PBMCs. All receptors derive from a woman between 18 and 29 years old in good health. Each CDR3 is given with its conserved first and last residue. The D gene is left open where the match is weak. Clone size is shown for a subset of rows, as once, few, many or a class of expanded clone.

TRBJ2-1,TRBV6-5,-,-,CASSYGQGWVGRSYNEQFF,TGTGCCAGCAGTTACGGGCAGGGATGGGTCGGACGCTCCTACAATGAGCAGTTCTTC
TRBJ2-7,TRBV12-5,-,few,CASGKGHNYEQYF,TGTGCTAGTGGAAAGGGGCATAACTACGAGCAGTACTTC
TRBJ2-7,TRBV7-9,TRBD1,many,CASSPGTGSVHEQYF,TGTGCCAGCAGCCCCGGGACAGGGTCGGTTCACGAGCAGTACTTC
TRBJ2-7,TRBV4-1,TRBD2,-,CASTQERREGVYEQYF,TGCGCCAGCACTCAAGAGCGTCGGGAGGGGGTCTACGAGCAGTACTTC
TRBJ1-4,TRBV20-1,-,few,CSVPDRNEKLFF,TGCAGTGTCCCGGACAGAAATGAAAAACTGTTTTTT
TRBJ1-1,TRBV6-5,-,-,CASSYSGQRGTEAFF,TGTGCCAGCAGTTACTCGGGGCAAAGGGGCACTGAAGCTTTCTTT
TRBJ2-6,TRBV3-1,TRBD2,many,CASSQDVVAGGTGANVLTF,TGTGCCAGCAGCCAAGATGTGGTAGCGGGGGGAACTGGGGCCAACGTCCTGACTTTC
TRBJ2-7,TRBV7-6,-,-,CASSLDPGGSGAFYEQYF,TGTGCCAGCAGCTTAGATCCAGGTGGGAGTGGTGCCTTCTACGAGCAGTACTTC
TRBJ2-5,TRBV5-1,TRBD1,-,CASSLGWAGGVTETQYF,TGCGCCAGCAGCTTGGGCTGGGCAGGGGGCGTCACAGAGACCCAGTACTTC
TRBJ1-6,TRBV12-3/TRBV12-4,-,-,CASSLLAADSPLHF,TGTGCCAGCAGTTTATTGGCCGCCGATTCACCCCTCCACTTT